This is a list of T cell receptor beta chains from one sample in a study of tumor-infiltrating lymphocytes in primary liver carcinoma. TCRdb itself ran the multiplex PCR reads through MiXCR, one entry per CDR3 protein. The sample yields fewer than 40,000 distinct CDR3 sequences, roughly two thirds seen once. Sequencing was carried out using liver tumor tissue from sampling region 3. The receptors were gathered from a woman under 40 with primary liver carcinoma and hepatitis B virus infection. The CDR3 runs from the conserved cysteine through the conserved F or W. Each record gives: clone size, D gene, J gene, V gene, CDR3 DNA, CDR3 protein. A D gene is named only where the DNA matches it firmly. For some rows the clone size is stated as once, few or many, or as a class when expanded; others skip it.

NA,TRBD1,TRBJ2-7,TRBV5-6,TGTGCCAGCGGCTTTGGGACAGTGGCCTTCGAGCAGTACTTC,CASGFGTVAFEQYF
many,NA,TRBJ2-7,TRBV7-9,TGTGCCAGCAGCTTAAAAGGTTTCGGCTACGAGCAGTACTTC,CASSLKGFGYEQYF
few,NA,TRBJ1-5,TRBV6-5,TGTGTCAGCAGTTACCGGCAGGGAGGCAATCAGCCCCAGCATTTT,CVSSYRQGGNQPQHF
NA,NA,TRBJ2-7,TRBV6-1,TGTGCCAGCAGTGAAGAGAAGGGGAGACTAGTTGTTCAGCAATACTTC,CASSEEKGRLVVQQYF
NA,TRBD2,TRBJ2-1,TRBV5-1,TGCGCCAGCAGACGGTCTTCTAGCGGGAGTATATCCTACAATGAGCACTTCTTC,CASRRSSSGSISYNEHFF
many,TRBD1,TRBJ2-2,TRBV19,TGTGCCAGTAGTACCCCCCAGGGGGCATGGACCGGGGAGCTGTTTTTT,CASSTPQGAWTGELFF
many,NA,TRBJ2-7,TRBV10-3,TGTGCCATCAGTGAATTGAGTCTCAACGAGCAGTACTTC,CAISELSLNEQYF
NA,NA,TRBJ2-2,TRBV7-9,TGTGCCAACAGCTCCAGGGACGCAGGGGAGCTGTTTTTT,CANSSRDAGELFF
many,TRBD1,TRBJ2-1,TRBV12-3/TRBV12-4,TGTGCCAGCAGCCCCCGGGACAGATTCTACAATGAGCAGTTCTTC,CASSPRDRFYNEQFF
once,NA,TRBJ2-1,TRBV10-3,TGTGCCATCAGTCCCACGGCGGCCCGAGATGAGCAGTTTTTC,CAISPTAARDEQFF
many,NA,TRBJ2-1,TRBV9,TGTGCCAGCAGCGTAATCCCGACGGGTGGAGGGAACAATGAGCAGTTCTTC,CASSVIPTGGGNNEQFF
NA,NA,TRBJ2-1,TRBV10-3,TGTGCCATCAGTCCCACAGTGACCCGGGATGAGCGGTTCTTC,CAISPTVTRDERFF
NA,TRBD2,TRBJ2-7,TRBV28,TGTGCCATCAGTCCGCCTTGGCTAGCGGGAATCAACGAGCAGCACTTC,CAISPPWLAGINEQHF
many,TRBD1,TRBJ1-5,TRBV12-3/TRBV12-4,TGTGCCAGCAGTTGGACAGGGCTTAGTCAGTCCCATCATTTT,CASSWTGLSQSHHF
NA,TRBD1,TRBJ1-6,TRBV12-3/TRBV12-4,TGTGACAGCAGTTTAGACAGGGCCCATACTTCACTCCTCCACTTT,CDSSLDRAHTSLLHF
once,NA,TRBJ1-4,TRBV4-2,TGTGCCAGCAGCCAAGAATCGATATGCCAGAATGAGAAACCGTTTTTT,CASSQESICQNEKPFF
NA,NA,TRBJ2-6,TRBV6-2/TRBV6-3,TGTGCCAGCAGCCCTCCGAGGCCTTACTCTGGGGCCAACGTCCTGACTTTC,CASSPPRPYSGANVLTF
NA,NA,TRBJ1-6,TRBV11-2,TGTGCCAGCAGCTTAGATCCGGGGAGTCGCTCACCCCTCCACTTT,CASSLDPGSRSPLHF
NA,NA,TRBJ2-7,TRBV12-3/TRBV12-4,TGTGCCAGCACCAGCTATGCTGGCTCCTACGAGCAGTACTTC,CASTSYAGSYEQYF
NA,NA,TRBJ2-1,TRBV11-3,TGTGCCAGCAACATAGGAACTTGCGGGAAGCTTGAGCAGTTGTTC,CASNIGTCGKLEQLF